This entry features one T cell receptor beta chain sequence. This clonotype was seen a few times. There is no known antigen for this receptor. No base-level quality is on record; no much larger clone is a single base apart. In this study, sorted CD4+ and CD8+ T cells from the blood of healthy subjects and of severe aplastic anemia patients had their TCR repertoires deep-sequenced. Ficoll-Paque density gradient centrifugation was used to isolate peripheral blood mononuclear cells. CD4+ and CD8+ T cells were sorted by FACS or magnetic beads before DNA extraction. The data stem from a study of CD8+CD57+ T cells in acquired aplastic anemia (dated by TCRdb to between 2017 and 2018). For the wider study: DNA extracted from sorted CD4+ and CD8+ cells had a mean of approximately 3.3 ug, with a range of roughly 0.2 to 27.4 ug. Healthy donor samples averaged roughly 9.8 million reads for CD4+ and 11 million to 14 million for CD8+ cells.

Points the paper makes about the study in general: Between patients and healthy controls, no significant difference in CD8+ Simpson's diversity was found (P=0.060). Around 27 CD8+ CDR3 sequences were shared between patients and controls but appeared highly expressed in patients and within their immunodominant clones.

Genomic DNA served as template for TCR beta VDJ combination and CDR3 sequence profiling. TCR repertoire sequencing was run on an Illumina HiSeq 2000. The authors' pipeline ran thus. TRBV/TRBJ rearrangement plots, CDR3 size and DJ length profiles, and Simpson's diversity index were used to assess repertoires. The most abundant DNA sequence in the deep sequencing data was taken as the immunodominant clone. CDR3 amino acid sequences were screened for sharing across subjects and were compared with published repertoires and the VDJdb database. Through fastp at Q25 and MiXCR, TCRdb rebuilt clones from the public reads, retaining in-frame beta chains. When rows share a CDR3 protein, they turn into one entry using the most common DNA and genes. V and J calls and clone size were set by TCRdb, not the authors. This sample gives 400,000 to 450,000 distinct CDR3 sequences in total; around 72% of them show up just once. Jointly, the top ten make up 4% of the sample.

Trimming costs V 4 bases and J 2 bases, and their ends lie 11 bases apart. CDR1 and CDR2, looked up from the germline V gene, are SQVTM and ANQGSEA. CDR3 length: 13 amino acids, cysteine to phenylalanine. Only the CDR3 region is kept as DNA, spanning 39 bases read in frame from base 1. Sequenced sample: sorted CD4+, CD8+, or CD8+CD57+ T cells (not recorded which) from PBMCs. This clonotype was obtained from a human donor in good health, serving as a control. The rearranged segments are TRBV29-1 and TRBJ2-5, with a tentative D gene TRBD1 over 6 matching bases. The bases read TGCAGCGTTGCGTTACAGGGACAAGAGACCCAGTACTTC. It encodes CSVALQGQETQYF.